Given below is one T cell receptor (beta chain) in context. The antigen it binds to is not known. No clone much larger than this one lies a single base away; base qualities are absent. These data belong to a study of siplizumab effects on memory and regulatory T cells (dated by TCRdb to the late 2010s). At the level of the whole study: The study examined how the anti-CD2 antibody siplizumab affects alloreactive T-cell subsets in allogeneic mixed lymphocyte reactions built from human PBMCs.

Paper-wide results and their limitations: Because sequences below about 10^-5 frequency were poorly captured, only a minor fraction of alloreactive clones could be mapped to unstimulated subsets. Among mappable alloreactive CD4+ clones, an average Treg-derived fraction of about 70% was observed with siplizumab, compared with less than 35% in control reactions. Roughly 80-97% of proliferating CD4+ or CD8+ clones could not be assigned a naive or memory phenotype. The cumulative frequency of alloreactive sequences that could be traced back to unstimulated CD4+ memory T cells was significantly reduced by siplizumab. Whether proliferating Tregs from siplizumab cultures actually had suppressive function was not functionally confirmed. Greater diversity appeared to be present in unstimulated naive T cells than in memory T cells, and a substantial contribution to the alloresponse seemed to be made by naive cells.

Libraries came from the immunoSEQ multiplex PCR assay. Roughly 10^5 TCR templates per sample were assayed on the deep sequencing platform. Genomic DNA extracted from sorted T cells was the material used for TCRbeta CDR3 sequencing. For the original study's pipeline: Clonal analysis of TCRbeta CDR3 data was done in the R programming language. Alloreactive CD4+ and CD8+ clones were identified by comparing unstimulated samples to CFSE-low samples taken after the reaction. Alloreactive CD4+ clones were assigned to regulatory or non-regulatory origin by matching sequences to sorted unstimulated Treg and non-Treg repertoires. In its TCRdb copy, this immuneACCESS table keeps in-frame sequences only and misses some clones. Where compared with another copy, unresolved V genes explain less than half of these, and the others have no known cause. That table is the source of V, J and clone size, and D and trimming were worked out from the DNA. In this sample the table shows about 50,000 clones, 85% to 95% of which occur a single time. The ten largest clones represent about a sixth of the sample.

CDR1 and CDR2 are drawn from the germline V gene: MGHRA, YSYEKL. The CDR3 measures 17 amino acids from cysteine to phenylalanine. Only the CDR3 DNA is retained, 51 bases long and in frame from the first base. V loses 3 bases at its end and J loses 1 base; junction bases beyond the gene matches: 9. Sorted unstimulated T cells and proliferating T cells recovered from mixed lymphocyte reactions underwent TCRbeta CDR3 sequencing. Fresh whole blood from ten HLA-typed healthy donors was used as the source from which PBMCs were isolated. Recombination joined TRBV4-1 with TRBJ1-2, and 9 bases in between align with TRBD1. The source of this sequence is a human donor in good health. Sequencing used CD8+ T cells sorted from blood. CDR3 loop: CASSQRTGERHNYGYTF. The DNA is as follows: TGCGCCAGCAGCCAGAGGACAGGGGAAAGACATAACTATGGCTACACCTTC.